This TCR beta chain comes out of a study of regulatory T cells in long-lasting Graves disease. This clonotype has just a few counts. V lost 1 base, J lost 0 bases, and 3 bases stayed unmatched. Germline CDR1 LNHDA, CDR2 SQIVND (reference sequence). The CDR3 spans 16 residues. Time point indicated: newly diagnosed GD, antithyroid drugs for less than 3 months. The TCR library used RNA extracted from PBMCs. For TCR beta, libraries came from iRepertoire HTBI primers and Arm-PCR of CDR3 regions. TCRdb itself ran the multiplex PCR reads through MiXCR, one entry per CDR3 protein. The sample has about 460,000 distinct CDR3 sequences; 12% to 15% are singletons. The same sample was also studied in work on T cells in Graves' hyperthyroidism and ophthalmopathy.

This clonotype originated in a woman in her forties or fifties with Graves disease. Source: peripheral blood mononuclear cells (PBMCs), taken at new diagnosis, from a patient treated with antithyroid drugs. The V gene is TRBV19, the J gene TRBJ2-1; 7 nucleotides align to TRBD1. The CDR3 is CASSIGGQLSYNEQFF. Written as DNA, the CDR3 is TGTGCCAGTAGTATAGGGGGACAGCTCTCCTACAATGAGCAGTTCTTC.